These T cell receptor beta chains were read from a single sample in a study of beta chain features in type 1 diabetes. The table came from immunoSEQ multiplex PCR; TCRdb's copy has only in-frame clones and leaves some out. In the table there are about 900,000 clones, roughly 16% of which are singletons. Sequenced: naive CD4+ T cells from blood. The receptors stem from a woman aged 18 to 35 in good health. Each CDR3 is given with its conserved first and last residue. The order of the fields is clone size, V gene, J gene, D gene, CDR3 protein, CDR3 DNA. D genes are given only for firm matches. Clone size is given for some rows only: seen once, a few or many times, or a class if the clone is expanded.

-	TRBV4-3	TRBJ2-1	TRBD2	CASSQVSGLAGEWSNEQFF	TGCGCCAGCAGCCAAGTCTCAGGACTAGCGGGAGAATGGAGCAATGAGCAGTTCTTC
-	TRBV6-5	TRBJ1-4	-	CASSGQSGGLEKLFF	TGTGCCAGCAGTGGCCAATCGGGCGGGTTAGAAAAACTGTTTTTT
few	TRBV5-6	TRBJ2-5	-	CASSLAVGAQYF	TGTGCCAGCAGCCTGGCCGTGGGAGCCCAGTACTTC
-	TRBV5-1	TRBJ2-7	TRBD2	CASSSGLAAYYEQYF	TGCGCCAGCAGTTCAGGACTAGCGGCATACTACGAGCAGTACTTC
few	TRBV11-2	TRBJ2-1	-	CASSLVAGPAHNEQFF	TGTGCCAGCAGCTTAGTTGCGGGTCCAGCCCACAATGAGCAGTTCTTC
-	TRBV28	TRBJ2-3	-	CASSSPLGADTQYF	TGTGCCAGCAGTTCCCCGTTAGGTGCAGATACGCAGTATTTT
-	TRBV2	TRBJ1-4	-	CASTVNEKLFF	TGTGCCAGCACCGTTAATGAAAAACTGTTTTTT
few	TRBV28	TRBJ2-5	-	CASSPPRGRETQYF	TGTGCCAGCAGTCCCCCCCGCGGAAGAGAGACCCAGTACTTC
-	TRBV5-6	TRBJ2-5	-	CASSRAGTVKETQYF	TGTGCCAGCAGTCGGGCGGGGACAGTAAAAGAGACCCAGTACTTC
-	TRBV7-2	TRBJ2-5	-	CASGGRETQYF	TGTGCCAGCGGGGGGCGGGAGACCCAGTACTTC
few	TRBV4-2	TRBJ2-7	TRBD2	CASSRRSGGEQYF	TGTGCCAGCAGCCGAAGATCGGGGGGCGAGCAGTACTTC
-	TRBV6-6	TRBJ2-7	-	CASNYVPGSYEQYF	TGTGCCAGCAATTACGTTCCCGGGTCCTACGAGCAGTACTTC
few	TRBV25-1	TRBJ2-7	-	CASSERGFSTYEQYF	TGTGCCAGCAGTGAAAGGGGTTTCAGTACCTACGAGCAGTACTTC
-	TRBV20-1	TRBJ1-1	-	CSFENTEAFF	TGCAGCTTTGAGAACACTGAAGCTTTCTTT
-	TRBV7-9	TRBJ2-2	TRBD2	CASSLAPAGATGELFF	TGTGCCAGCAGCCTGGCCCCAGCGGGAGCCACCGGGGAGCTGTTTTTT
few	TRBV19	TRBJ2-1	TRBD1	CASRKIDSRQGEVVRFF	TGTGCCAGTAGGAAGATAGATTCTAGACAGGGGGAGGTGGTTCGGTTCTTC
-	TRBV18	TRBJ2-1	-	CASSPPISRDEQFF	TGTGCCAGCTCACCACCGATCTCAAGGGATGAGCAGTTCTTC
-	TRBV6-6	TRBJ2-5	-	CATLGTNQETQYF	TGTGCCACCTTGGGGACAAACCAAGAGACCCAGTACTTC
-	TRBV18	TRBJ1-4	-	CASCPGLNEKLFF	TGTGCCAGCTGCCCGGGGCTTAATGAAAAACTGTTTTTT
-	TRBV6-6	TRBJ2-6	TRBD1	CASRWGQERANVLTF	TGTGCCAGCAGATGGGGACAGGAAAGGGCCAACGTCCTGACTTTC
-	TRBV29-1	TRBJ2-5	-	CSVGWGRETQYF	TGCAGCGTTGGTTGGGGGAGGGAGACCCAGTACTTC
-	TRBV10-3	TRBJ2-1	TRBD2	CAIAGVAHNEQFF	TGTGCCATCGCGGGGGTAGCCCACAATGAGCAGTTCTTC
-	TRBV25-1	TRBJ1-3	-	CASSVGTSGNTIYF	TGTGCCAGCAGTGTCGGGACATCTGGAAACACCATATATTTT
few	TRBV7-9	TRBJ1-2	-	CASSSGTDYGYTF	TGTGCCAGCAGCTCGGGAACTGACTATGGCTACACCTTC